This T cell receptor (beta chain) was obtained from a study of shared clonotypes between healthy human individuals (dated by TCRdb to the early 2020s). General notes on the study: Three men and two women, aged 18 to 49 years, made up the cohort. Different laboratories and diverse techniques were used to prepare libraries and sequence TCR repertoires, to increase sequencing depth and limit assay-specific biases. Between about 0.9 and 9 billion PBMCs per donor were obtained by leukapheresis. For each donor, three plates each were used for CD4 naive and CD4 memory, two plates were used for CD8 naive, and one plate was used for CD8 memory. To estimate repertoire size and how much clonotype sharing occurs between individuals, the study deeply sequenced the blood TCR repertoires of about five healthy adults.

TCR CDR3 regions were amplified from genomic DNA by multiplex PCR using the deep immunoSEQ assay. For each cell subset, the extracted genomic DNA was distributed evenly across all wells of several immunoSEQ 96-well plates, and each plate served as one replicate. Each replicate PCR for sorted subsets received approximately 220 ng genomic DNA, equal to roughly 29,000 T cell genomes. Purified libraries were quantified with a Qubit 3.0 fluorometer, sized on a Bioanalyzer 2100, and re-quantified with the KAPA Library Quantification kit. Every immunoSEQ 96-well plate was sequenced on a separate single-read 150-cycle Illumina NextSeq 550 flow cell. For the original study's pipeline: The immunoSEQ output contained only junctional sequences without quality scores, so filtering could not match that applied to full-length reads. To assign V/J genes and CDR3, sequences were annotated using PyIR, a Python wrapper for IgBLAST v1.9, with IMGT germline references. Reads with weak V/J assignments (E-value above 1e-6), missing CDR3, stop codons, out-of-frame junctions, or ambiguous translated residues were removed. V3J clonotypes were defined by identical inferred V gene, J gene, and CDR3 amino acid sequence. The percentage overlap between two repertoires was calculated by dividing the number of shared unique clonotypes by the size of the smaller repertoire. RTK rarefaction, the Chao1 estimator, and Recon v2.1 estimates of unobserved clonotypes were used to assess repertoire richness. Generation probabilities were computed with OLGA for all TCRbeta clonotypes obtained by the gDNA method from several donors. In TCRdb, the immuneACCESS table is reduced to in-frame sequences with V and J assigned. These tables do not hold every clone; where another copy was compared, an unresolved V gene accounts for under half, and the others remain unexplained. V and J calls plus clone size are reproduced from that table; the DNA served to infer D and trimming. The sample records roughly 550,000 clones, 95% of which are singletons. The ten largest make up around 0.097% of the sample.

General findings and caveats noted by the study authors: Because the study included only a small number of donors, the genetic and exposure-history diversity represented was limited. Across a handful of donors, roughly 5.4% of naive CD4, 3.5% of naive CD8, 2% to 2.5% of memory CD4, and around 0.4% of memory CD8 clonotypes were shared. Compared with non-shared clonotypes, the clonotypes found in all four sorted-subset donors had higher generation probabilities. Estimated clonotype richness was generally larger for naive than for memory subsets. Rarefaction of sorted-subset datasets indicated incomplete sequencing despite the large sequencing depth. Pairwise subsampling indicated that sequencing depth was expected to affect the degree of clonotype sharing among donors. Only blood was sampled, and tissue TCR repertoires likely differ from those in blood.

The CDR3 runs 15 amino acids, cysteine and phenylalanine included. Solely the CDR3 DNA is kept, with 45 bases framed from the first base. Per the germline V gene, LGHNA is the CDR1 and YNFKEQ is the CDR2. On this clone: What this receptor recognizes is not known. No base quality information exists; no much larger clone differs at one position.

CD8 naive samples were CD45RO-negative cells positively selected for CCR7, giving a CD45RA+CCR7+ population that excluded TemRA cells. The donors were healthy, HIV-negative adults with no recently reported acute infections or vaccinations. Every donor was a Caucasian adult residing in Nashville, Tennessee, USA. Blood was obtained by leukapheresis, after which PBMCs were separated by Ficoll-Histopaque density gradient centrifugation and cryopreserved in liquid nitrogen vapor phase. Analytical flow cytometry was used to check the purity and quantity of each magnetically sorted T cell population. Genomic DNA was isolated from each sorted fraction and quantified by UV absorbance on a Nanodrop 2000c.

This sequence uses TRBV4-2 and TRBJ2-5, and perhaps TRBD2 as D gene, on 5 matching bases. The closer fit of TRBJ2-7 to the DNA end suggests the J call may be wrong. Sequencing was done on a sample of naive CD8+ T cells sorted from blood. The meaning of the sample's cell subset or site label: CD45RA+CCR7+. The receptor was isolated from a woman between 25 and 40 years old in good health. The nucleotide sequence is TGTGCCAGCAGCCAGGAGGCAGGTACCTCCTACGAGCAGTACTTC. Translation gives CASSQEAGTSYEQYF.